This T cell receptor beta chain was sequenced during a study of identical twins (dated by TCRdb to the mid-2010s). In the study overall: To test whether fetal clonotypes persist, this study deep-sequenced TCR alpha and beta repertoires from monozygotic twins, from unrelated adults of various ages, and from cord blood. To rule out contamination, the twin experiments were replicated at different times with different library preparation protocols.

The paper as a whole reports these results and caveats: Zero-insertion analyses could be partly confounded by invariant T cells such as MAIT and iNKT, although diverse VJ usage argued against such confounding for most clonotypes. Abundant cord blood beta clonotypes had fewer insertions, young adult naive repertoires showed a similar but weaker trend, and memory repertoires showed no such trend. Recombination models systematically underestimated out-of-frame TCR alpha sharing in monozygotic twins but agreed with sharing between unrelated individuals. Out-of-frame TCR alpha sequences shared between twins showed an excess of low generation-probability sequences compared with coincidental sharing between unrelated individuals. Excess twin sharing in beta out-of-frame sequences was weaker because fewer shared sequences lowered the signal-to-noise ratio. Conclusions relied on cross-sectional statistical analysis, since the same donors could not be followed over many years.

Only healthy Caucasian donors were included. Miltenyi CD45RO+ enrichment and human naive T-cell isolation kits were used to isolate memory (CD45RO+) and naive T cells from PBMC. The cysteine opens and the phenylalanine closes a CDR3 of 15 amino acids. Only the CDR3 DNA is retained, 45 bases long and in frame from the first base. Relative to germline, V is missing 7 bases and J is missing 7 bases, with 12 bases of the junction outside any gene match. The germline V gene specifies ENHRY as CDR1 and SYGVKD as CDR2. To note about this clonotype: Its antigen has not been determined. Base qualities are missing; no much larger clone stands one base away.

The library relied on 5' RACE. For sequencing, an Illumina HiSeq 2000 was employed. A universal primer binding site was added through template switching, and the final cDNA carried a unique molecular identifier so that TCR cDNA molecules could be counted accurately. Specific primers in the conserved constant-segment region were used to synthesize first-strand cDNA for TCR alpha and beta chains. To control for contamination, every cDNA library carried two barcodes: a SMART-Mk sample barcode plus Illumina barcodes. TruSeq adapter sequences and Illumina sample barcodes were added in two successive PCR steps. The Illumina HiSeq platform was used with custom primers to sequence TCR alpha and beta cDNA libraries. Under the source paper's analysis protocol: MiGEC was used to process raw reads and extract unique molecular identifiers, and MiXCR was used to find CDR3 positions. For each individual, recombination models were inferred using an EM algorithm with the repgenHMM and IGoR tools. Shared clonotypes were analyzed with the tcR package in R, and sharing was normalized by the product of cloneset sizes. Out-of-frame nonproductive sequences were analyzed to study raw recombination free of thymic and clonal selection effects. Through fastp at Q25 and MiXCR, TCRdb rebuilt clones from the public reads, retaining in-frame beta chains. CDR3 protein sequences are deduplicated, and each keeps its most common genes and DNA. TCRdb, not the original authors, processed these V and J calls. The sample has roughly 250,000 distinct CDR3 sequences on record, 11% to 15% of them singletons. The ten largest clonotypes hold approximately 10% of the sample.

This receptor chain uses TRBV10-3 and TRBJ1-2; 10 bases in the middle match TRBD1. The TCR comes from a woman aged 18-30 years in good health. What was sequenced was memory (CD45RO+) T cells sorted from blood. Per the publication, the cell subset or site label means: CD45RO+ enriched T cells. At the DNA level, the sequence is TGTGCCATCAACCCAGAGACAGGGGGCAAAGGTGGCTACACCTTC. This sequence encodes CAINPETGGKGGYTF.